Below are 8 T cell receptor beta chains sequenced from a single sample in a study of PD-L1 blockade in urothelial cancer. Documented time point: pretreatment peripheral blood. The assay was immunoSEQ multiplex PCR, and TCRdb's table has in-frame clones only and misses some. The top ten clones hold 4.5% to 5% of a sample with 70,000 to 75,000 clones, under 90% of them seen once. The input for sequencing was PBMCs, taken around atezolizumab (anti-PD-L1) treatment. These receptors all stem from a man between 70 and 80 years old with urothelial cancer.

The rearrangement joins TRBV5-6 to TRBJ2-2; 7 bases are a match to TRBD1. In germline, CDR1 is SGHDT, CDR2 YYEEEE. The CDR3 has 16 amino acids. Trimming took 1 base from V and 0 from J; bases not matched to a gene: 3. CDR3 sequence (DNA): TGTGCCAGCAGCTTGAGGGGGCAGGCGAACACCGGGGAGCTGTTTTTT. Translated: CASSLRGQANTGELFF.

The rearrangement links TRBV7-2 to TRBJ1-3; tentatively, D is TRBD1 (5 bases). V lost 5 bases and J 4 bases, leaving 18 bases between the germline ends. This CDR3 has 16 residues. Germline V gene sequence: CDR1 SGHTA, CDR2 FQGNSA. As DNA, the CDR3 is TGTGCCAGCAGCCGAGACGCCGGGGGTTTAGGAAACACCATATATTTT. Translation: CASSRDAGGLGNTIYF.

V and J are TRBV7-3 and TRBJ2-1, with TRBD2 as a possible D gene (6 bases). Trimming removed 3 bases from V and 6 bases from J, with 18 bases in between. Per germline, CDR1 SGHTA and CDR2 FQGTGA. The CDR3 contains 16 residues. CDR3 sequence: CASSFLNNGRFNEQFF. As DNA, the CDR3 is TGTGCCAGCAGCTTTCTTAATAATGGGAGGTTCAATGAGCAGTTCTTC.

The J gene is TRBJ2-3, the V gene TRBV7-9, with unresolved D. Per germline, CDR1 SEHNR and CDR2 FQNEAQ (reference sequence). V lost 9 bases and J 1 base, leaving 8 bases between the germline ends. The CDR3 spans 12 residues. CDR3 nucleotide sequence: TGTGCCAGTAATCGGGGCACAGATACGCAGTATTTT. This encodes CASNRGTDTQYF.

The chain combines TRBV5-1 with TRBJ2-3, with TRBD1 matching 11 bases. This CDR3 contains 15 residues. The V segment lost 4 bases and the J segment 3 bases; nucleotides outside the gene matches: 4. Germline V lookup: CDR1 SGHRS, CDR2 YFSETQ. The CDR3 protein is CASSMDRGLTDTQYF. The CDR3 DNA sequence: TGCGCCAGCAGCATGGACAGGGGGCTAACAGATACGCAGTATTTT.

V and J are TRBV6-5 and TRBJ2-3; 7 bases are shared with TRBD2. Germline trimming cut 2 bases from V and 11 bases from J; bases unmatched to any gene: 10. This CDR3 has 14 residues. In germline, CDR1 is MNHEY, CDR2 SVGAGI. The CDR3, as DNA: TGTGCCAGCAGTTACACAGAGAGCGGGATCAAGCAGTATTTT. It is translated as CASSYTESGIKQYF.

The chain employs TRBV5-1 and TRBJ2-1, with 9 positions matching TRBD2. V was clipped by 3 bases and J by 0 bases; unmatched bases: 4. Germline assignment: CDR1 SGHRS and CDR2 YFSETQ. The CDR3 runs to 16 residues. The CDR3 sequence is CASSSLAGDSYNEQFF. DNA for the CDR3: TGCGCCAGCAGCTCGTTAGCGGGAGACTCCTACAATGAGCAGTTCTTC.

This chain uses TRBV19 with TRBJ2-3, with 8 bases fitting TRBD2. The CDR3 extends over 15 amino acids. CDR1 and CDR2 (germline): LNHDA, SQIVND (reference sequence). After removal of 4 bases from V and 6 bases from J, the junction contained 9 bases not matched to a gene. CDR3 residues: CASSNPSGPADTQYF. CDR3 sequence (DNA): TGTGCCAGTAGTAATCCTAGCGGGCCGGCGGATACGCAGTATTTT.